These 17 T cell receptor beta chains originate from one sample sequenced in a study of patients and donors after allogeneic stem cell transplantation. TCRdb reprocessed the RT-PCR reads with MiXCR, giving one entry per CDR3 protein. The data contain about 40,000 distinct CDR3 sequences, more than 30% of them singletons. Sequencing used blood, either unsorted or a sorted T cell fraction (not recorded which). Receptors originate from a human donor who was either an allogeneic HSCT recipient or a stem cell or donor lymphocyte infusion donor (not recorded which). It is not recorded whose cells these are; they may come from a transplant donor.

In this sample, this clonotype turned up a few times. The chain has TRBV4-1 and TRBJ1-5; weak D call: TRBD1 (5 bases). Germline CDR1 MGHRA, CDR2 YSYEKL. This CDR3 is built from 16 residues. The V end was cut by 3 bases, the J end by 1 base, with 13 bases between. CDR3 nucleotide sequence: TGCGCCAGCAGCCATGAATTTGGGGGGAGCAATCAGCCCCAGCATTTT. Protein: CASSHEFGGSNQPQHF.

The chain is built from TRBV7-9 and TRBJ2-3, with 8 bases aligning to TRBD1. With V trimmed by 3 bases and J by 2 bases, 4 bases remained unmatched. The CDR3 has 15 amino acids. The V gene's germline CDR1 is SEHNR and CDR2 FQNEAQ (reference sequence). This CDR3 is CASSFPGGLTDTQYF. CDR3 DNA: TGTGCCAGCAGCTTTCCAGGGGGCCTCACAGATACGCAGTATTTT. The whole variable domain, remainder taken from reference TRBV7-9 and TRBJ2-3, is DTGVSQNPRHKITKRGQNVTFRCDPISEHNRLYWYRQTLGQGPEFLTYFQNEAQLEKSRLLSDRFSAERPKGSFSTLEIQRTEQGDSAMYLCASSFPGGLTDTQYFGPGTRLTVL.

This chain connects TRBV28 to TRBJ2-7, with 8 nucleotides matching TRBD1. The CDR3 loop spans 13 amino acids. The germline V gene has CDR1 MDHEN and CDR2 SYDVKM. V trimming: 4 bases; J trimming: 9 bases; junction bases outside the gene matches: 8. In DNA, the CDR3 is TGTGCCAGCAGTTCAGCACAGGGGGGCGGGCAGTACTTC. It encodes CASSSAQGGGQYF.

The chain has TRBV6-5 and TRBJ1-1, with D tentatively TRBD1 (6 bases). This CDR3 has 11 residues. Germline CDR1 MNHEY, CDR2 SVGAGI. V was pared by 4 bases and J by 9 bases, with 9 bases between. The CDR3 DNA reads as TGTGCCAGCAGTTCGTGGGACAAAGCTTTCTTT. Its protein product is CASSSWDKAFF.

The chain combines TRBV6-2 or TRBV6-3 with TRBJ1-5; D may be TRBD1 (6 bases). Trimming stripped 2 bases from V and 1 base from J, with 12 bases between. Germline assignment: CDR1 MNHEY and CDR2 SVGEGT. The CDR3 contains 16 residues. The CDR3 region has the DNA TGTGCCAGCAGTTACGGGTCCACAGGGAGCAATCAGCCCCAGCATTTT. Its translation: CASSYGSTGSNQPQHF.

V is TRBV6-5 and J is TRBJ1-3; the match to TRBD1 covers 8 bases. The CDR3 sequence is 15 residues long. Germline V lookup: CDR1 MNHEY, CDR2 SVGAGI. Trimming at V came to 4 bases and at J to 2 bases, leaving 4 bases not matched to a gene. The CDR3 sequence: CASSFRTGTGNTIYF. CDR3 nucleotide sequence: TGTGCCAGCAGTTTCCGGACAGGGACTGGAAACACCATATATTTT.

This clonotype was seen at least ten times. This chain links TRBV29-1 with TRBJ1-1; D is perhaps TRBD1 (5 bases). This CDR3 region has 12 residues. Germline V gives CDR1 SQVTM, CDR2 ANQGSEA. CDR3 amino acids: CSAGGIYTEAFF. DNA of the CDR3: TGCAGTGCGGGGGGAATCTACACTGAAGCTTTCTTT. Based on the CDR3 plus reference TRBV29-1 and TRBJ1-1, the full variable domain is SAVISQKPSRDICQRGTSLTIQCQVDSQVTMMFWYRQQPGQSLTLIATANQGSEATYESGFVIDKFPISRPNLTFSTLTVSNMSPEDSSIYLCSAGGIYTEAFFGQGTRLTVV.

Many counts were recorded for this clonotype. The chain combines TRBV5-1 with TRBJ2-3, with D perhaps TRBD2 (5 bases). Germline V lookup: CDR1 SGHRS, CDR2 YFSETQ. V lost 6 bases to trimming and J lost 2 bases, with 13 bases between them. The CDR3 sequence is 14 residues long. The chain's CDR3 is CASNPGLITDTQYF. CDR3 DNA sequence: TGCGCCAGCAACCCTGGACTGATCACAGATACGCAGTATTTT.

This sequence joins TRBV28 and TRBJ2-7; 8 bases are a match to TRBD2. J was trimmed by 0 bases and V by 5 bases; bases with no gene match: 9. CDR1 is MDHEN, CDR2 SYDVKM, per germline. The CDR3 is 16 residues long. Here the CDR3 reads CASSEGGGRSSYEQYF. In DNA form, the CDR3 reads TGTGCCAGCAGTGAAGGCGGCGGGAGGAGCTCCTACGAGCAGTACTTC.

This clonotype occurred a few times. The chain combines TRBV29-1 with TRBJ2-1; the match to TRBD1 covers 11 bases. CDR3 length: 13 amino acids. Germline V lookup: CDR1 SQVTM, CDR2 ANQGSEA. V trimming: 7 bases; J trimming: 8 bases; junction bases outside the gene matches: 7. CDR3 residues: CSARTGGLDEQFF. CDR3 nucleotides: TGCAGCGCCAGGACAGGGGGCTTGGATGAGCAGTTCTTC.

For this clonotype: A read error may account for a junction end that differs from germline. V gene TRBV6-6 combines with J gene TRBJ2-1, with 10 nucleotides matching TRBD2. The germline V gene has CDR1 MNHNY and CDR2 SVGAGI (reference sequence). This CDR3 region has 17 residues. CDR3 protein: CASRAGGVSGRNNKQFF. The CDR3 nucleotides read TGTGCCAGCCGCGCTGGGGGGGTTAGCGGGAGGAACAATAAGCAGTTCTTC.

This sequence joins TRBV5-1 and TRBJ2-7; D possibly corresponds to TRBD2 (6 bases). V was trimmed by 2 bases and J by 4 bases, leaving 13 bases between them. In germline, CDR1 is SGHRS, CDR2 YFSETQ. There are 14 residues in the CDR3. CDR3 sequence (DNA): TGCGCCAGCAGCTTCGGGGGAGGAAGGTACGAGCAGTACTTC. The encoded protein is CASSFGGGRYEQYF.

This clonotype showed up just a few times. The V gene is TRBV18, the J gene TRBJ2-7; D unclear. CDR1 and CDR2 from the germline V gene are KGHSH and LQKENI. The ends were cut back, 2 bases at V and 0 bases at J, with 5 bases in the middle. CDR3 length: 13 amino acids. The CDR3 sequence: CASSPSPSYEQYF. The CDR3 DNA reads as TGTGCCAGCTCACCATCCCCCTCCTACGAGCAGTACTTC.

The chain couples TRBV9 to TRBJ2-1, with 11 positions matching TRBD2. The CDR3 consists of 17 residues. CDR1 is SGDLS and CDR2 is YYNGEE in the germline V gene. J lost 6 bases, V lost 2 bases, and 10 bases had no gene match. CDR3 residues: CASSVRSLLAGVNEQFF. CDR3 in DNA: TGTGCCAGCAGCGTTAGGTCCTTACTAGCGGGAGTCAATGAGCAGTTCTTC.

The CDR3 region has the DNA TGCGCCAGCAGCATCCGACAGGGGAGTGAGACCCAGTACTTC. Translation: CASSIRQGSETQYF. This rearrangement joins TRBV5-1 to TRBJ2-5, with 8 bases matching TRBD1. The CDR3 is 14 residues long. V lost 4 bases to trimming and J lost 5 bases; unmatched junction nucleotides: 7. Germline lookup yields CDR1 SGHRS and CDR2 YFSETQ.

This clonotype was seen at least ten times. J is TRBJ2-7 and V is TRBV12-3 or TRBV12-4; 15 nucleotides agree with TRBD2. The J segment lost 2 bases and the V segment lost 5 bases, leaving 7 bases of the junction unmatched. The CDR3 has 17 amino acids. The CDR3 DNA sequence: TGTGCCAGCAGTCCCGGGACTAGCGGGAGGAGGGCCTACGAGCAGTACTTC. This translates into CASSPGTSGRRAYEQYF.

This clonotype occurred many times. The chain couples TRBV28 to TRBJ1-2; D remains unclear. Germline values: CDR1 MDHEN, CDR2 SYDVKM. V shed 5 bases and J shed 8 bases, with 15 bases lying between them. The CDR3 spans 13 residues. Written as DNA, the CDR3 is TGTGCCAGCAGTCCTATACCGCCCTCCGGCTACACCTTC. It translates to CASSPIPPSGYTF.